What follows describes a single TCR beta chain. Antigen unknown. This sample was taken from a study of T cell responses to AZD1222 COVID-19 vaccine. Regarding the study as a whole: Increases in Spike-specific TCR breadth and depth were seen after two AZD1222 doses. Among AZD1222 vaccinees, only six or seven were seropositive at baseline. Targets within unmutated variant regions were reportedly found for nearly half of spike-specific TCRs. Clonal diversity may have been underestimated in mostly white British donors.

Assay used: immunoSEQ multiplex PCR; TCRdb lists only in-frame clones, some missing. The sample gives roughly 100,000 clones, about 81% of which show up once; 4.5% to 6% is in the top ten. The CDR3 loop spans 13 amino acids. The V and J ends lost 5 bases and 5 bases respectively, with 12 bases between them. Per the germline V gene, CDR1 is MNHEY and CDR2 is SVGAGI. The clonotype comes from an adult in good health. Sequenced here: peripheral blood, sampled on day 0 of AZD1222 vaccination. V usage is TRBV6-5 and J usage is TRBJ2-5; D remains unclear. The CDR3 bases are TGTGCCAGCAGTCTAGGACCAAAGGAGACCCAGTACTTC. This translates into CASSLGPKETQYF.